This T cell receptor beta chain emerged from a study of T cell responses to AZD1222 COVID-19 vaccine (dated by TCRdb to the early 2020s). Regarding the study in general: A total of under 250 trial participants underwent TCR sequencing, of whom 207 had received two doses of AZD1222 and around 25 had received two doses of the MenACWY control vaccine. Enrollment into the trials was organized by age into subgroups of 18-55, 56-69 and 70-plus years, and those subgroups contained about 160, 30 and 59 TCR-sequenced participants, respectively. Paper-wide results and their limitations: In the small 56-69-year group, the increase in depth fell short of significance, most likely because of low power. Because no day 14 peak-response samples were available, repertoires were characterized only after the peak T cell response. Epitopes outside the regions mutated in the B.1.351 and B.1.1.7 variants were reportedly recognized by nearly half of the unique spike-specific TCRs. A significant rise in spike-specific TCR breadth and depth was observed after two AZD1222 doses relative to day 0 and relative to MenACWY recipients. Conclusions about previously exposed vaccinees are limited, since just 5 or 6 AZD1222 recipients were seropositive for SARS-CoV-2 at baseline. Participants were mostly white British and included more females than males, and it was suggested by the authors that clonal diversity may have been underestimated. The whole spike protein was spanned by vaccine-associated CD4 TCRs, and dominant responses were seen in regions 160-218 and 743-854.

The CDR3 regions of human TCRbeta chains were subjected to immunosequencing. Per the original workflow: TCRs in the repertoires were matched against a reference library of SARS-CoV-2-specific TCRs that had been generated with the MIRA antigen-specificity platform. Breadth was defined as the fraction of unique TCRs that were SARS-CoV-2-associated, and depth was defined as the fraction of total T cells that were SARS-CoV-2-associated. Each spike-specific TCR was assigned to its reactive spike region and to a CD4 or CD8 class using the MIRA data. Log10-transformed breadth and depth values were compared by one-way ANOVA with Sidak's multiple comparisons tests. Sourced from immuneACCESS, this table was stored by TCRdb with only in-frame sequences that have V and J called. A share of the clones is absent; for the studies checked, an unresolved V gene accounts for under half, and the remainder has no known explanation. V and J calls and clone size are as listed in that table; D and trimming were resolved from the DNA. Here the sample has some 190,000 clones; roughly 94% occur a single time. Around 1.7% of the sample is in the top ten clones.

This specimen's time point label, interpreted: about 28 days (+/-7) after the second vaccine dose. Reading the label with the study, this specimen's treatment or condition is: meningococcal conjugate vaccine given as trial control. Vaccinee samples were obtained from the UK trials COV001 and COV002, which included a single-blind randomized controlled phase 2/3 trial of AZD1222 (ChAdOx1 nCoV-19) in healthy adults. Trial participant PBMC samples were collected at day 0 and day 28 after the second dose for TCRbeta chain sequencing. Reading from cysteine to phenylalanine, the CDR3 counts 14 amino acids. The only DNA kept is the CDR3, 42 bases in frame from the first base. The germline V gene specifies MGHRA as CDR1 and YSYEKL as CDR2. Between the V and J ends, shortened by 2 bases and 8 bases respectively, the junction contains 12 bases. As concerns this clone: No cognate antigen has been identified for it. No qualities accompany the bases; no much larger clone lies one base away.

This receptor was obtained from an adult who received the MenACWY meningococcal vaccine as a control. The sample in question was peripheral blood, obtained 28 days after the second dose of the MenACWY control vaccine. This chain is built from TRBV4-1 and TRBJ1-4; TRBD1 is a possible D gene, resting on 6 matching bases. The CDR3 in this case is CASSQPGAGEKLFF. The DNA reads TGCGCCAGCAGCCAACCAGGGGCTGGAGAAAAACTGTTTTTT.